This entry describes one T cell receptor (beta chain). This sample stems from a study of STAT5B mutations in CD4+ large granular lymphocyte leukemia. Germline V lookup: CDR1 MGHRA, CDR2 YSYEKL. The germline V and J ends were trimmed by 4 bases and 4 bases, with 22 bases remaining between them. The CDR3 is 18 amino acids. The method was immunoSEQ multiplex PCR; TCRdb's version includes in-frame clones alone and lacks a portion of them. Of tens of thousands of clones in the sample, around 80% were seen once. This sequence was found in a human donor in good health. This chain joins TRBV4-1 and TRBJ2-2; a possible D gene is TRBD2 (6 bases). The sequenced material came from CD4+ T cells from blood buffy coats. CDR3: CASSRGLRKGIGTGELFF. CDR3 DNA sequence: TGCGCCAGCAGCCGGGGACTCCGGAAGGGGATAGGCACCGGGGAGCTGTTTTTT.